This record looks at one TCR beta chain sequence and its context. Its antigen remains unidentified. Base qualities are not recorded, but no much larger clone differs from it by a single base. These data come from a study of cytomegalovirus exposure and HLA in healthy donors (dated by TCRdb to about 2017). At the level of the whole study: An earlier analysis of roughly 500 of the donors reported more than 250 Gb of sequence data and roughly 110 million unique TCR beta sequences from roughly 200 million T cells. An early release covering 500 to 750 HLA-typed donors comprised about 300 gigabases of sequencing data and around 80 million unique TCR sequences. Of the roughly 390 genotyped donors, 70% to 90% were placed in the genetic ancestry cluster associated with self-reported Caucasian donors. The study aimed to test whether signatures of past pathogen exposure could be identified by cataloging public T cell receptors. The study profiled the T cell repertoires of hundreds of subjects by immunosequencing and related them to cytomegalovirus serostatus. A separate validation cohort of about 110 different subjects was used in addition to the approximately 700-subject first cohort. High-throughput TCR immunosequencing, statistical association of individual TCRs with disease status, and machine learning were combined to predict cytomegalovirus infection status. A later analysis re-analyzed previously published TCR beta repertoires from 650 to 800 donors and added high-resolution HLA genotyping to study TCR occurrence patterns. In the later analysis, no new phenotypic data were used to find candidate immune exposures; instead, reliance was placed on TCR beta sequences and their occurrence across donors. To decide whether each TCR beta V gene segment behaved as functional or pseudogenic, an earlier analysis of some 570 of the donors relied on high-throughput TCR beta sequencing. Donor age, sex, ethnicity and CMV serostatus were collected together with the repertoire data. A later genetic analysis used genome-wide SNP genotypes for about 60% of the roughly 700 donors, treating that subset as a discovery cohort. All discovery cohort repertoires had been generated on a single sequencing platform. HLA typing covered class I and class II loci at four-digit resolution. The number of typed donors differed by locus: about 620-640 for A, B, C, DRB1 and DQB1; some 540 for DQA1; 606 for DPA1; and roughly 490 for DPB1. About five DR-DQ haplotypes were handled as single units for association and clustering because linkage in the cohort was strong. Among some 400 genotyped donors of the cohort, an average of around 250,000 unique TCR beta nucleotide sequences was sequenced per donor, of which about 19% were non-productive.

Beyond this particular receptor, the publication reports: The classifier was reported to diagnose cytomegalovirus status with high specificity and sensitivity in both the original and validation cohorts. Three of the identified cytomegalovirus-associated TCR beta chains were confirmed in vitro to be specific for cytomegalovirus antigens. A further reported finding was that TCR beta sequences accurately predicted the HLA-A and HLA-B alleles for most subjects in the first cohort. This cohort had only TCR beta chains sequenced, and the lack of alpha or paired-chain data limited which features could be detected. In an earlier analysis of 587 of the donors, most TCR beta V segments appeared in productive rearrangements about 90% or about 30% of the time, broadly matching IMGT annotations. CMV serostatus was the only immune exposure information available for the cohort. In a later analysis, HLA-associated TCR beta chains were found to be more clonally expanded and to have lower generation probabilities than equally common non-associated chains. A cluster of highly shared sequence variants was judged likely to be a technical artifact of the sequencing pipeline. Presence/absence analyses assumed roughly uniform sequencing depth across donors, an assumption that may not hold. According to a later genetic analysis, donors in an Asian-associated ancestry cluster had fewer N-insertions in productive TCRs than the approximately 700-donor mean. Strong co-occurrence of HLA alleles, especially DR and DQ, made assigning TCR associations to individual alleles difficult. Several of the top co-occurrence clusters appeared to be linked to parvovirus B19, influenza, CMV and Epstein-Barr virus, according to a later analysis. A total of 164 TCR beta chains were listed by the study as associated with cytomegalovirus. Because the 87-base-pair reads could not distinguish some IMGT-functional V segments, including TRBV6-2 and TRBV6-3, those segments were excluded. Because HLA typing was unavailable for some donors at each locus, only the typed subset was used in association tests. A later analysis associated 15,000 to 20,000 TCR beta sequences with specific HLA alleles at a false discovery rate of 0.05. Most CMV-associated TCR beta chains appeared to be HLA-restricted in a later analysis, and the HLA associations seemed to be driven largely by CMV exposure. The earlier analysis of some 560 of the donors excluded some 16 rarely observed V segments, including chromosome 9 orphons, because counts were too low. Correlated functional status among segregating V segments might be attributable to linkage disequilibrium, but an unknown experimental factor could not be ruled out. While some public TCRs were present in many individuals, most TCR sequences turned up only very rarely across donors. In a later analysis, the rate of TCR association differed among HLA loci, with DRB1 alleles having the most associated TCRs and HLA-C alleles having the fewest. The authors suggested that the approach could potentially be generalized to other disease states and immunological phenotypes. An association between a missense DCLRE1C variant and V-gene and J-gene trimming of TCR beta chains was found in a later genetic analysis and replicated in an independent cohort.

The library was made by the immunoSEQ multiplex PCR assay. For the multiplex PCR, a mixture combining 60 forward primers for TCR Vbeta segments and 13 reverse primers for TCR Jbeta segments was used. A multiplex PCR assay on genomic DNA amplified the CDR3 region of rearranged TCR beta genes. The amplified TCR beta libraries were sequenced on the Illumina HiSeq System as 87-base-pair reads. Per the source publication's procedure: A later analysis tallied approximately 87 million unique TCR beta chains across the 666 repertoires, and about 10 million of those chains were shared by two or more donors. Raw reads were error-corrected and collapsed into unique sequences by a nearest-neighbor algorithm in which closely related sequences were merged to remove PCR and sequencing errors. CDR3 sequences were aligned to IMGT reference sequences to assign V, D and J gene segments. For a sequence to be retained, a match of at least six nucleotides to both a V gene segment and a J gene segment was required. Rearrangements were classified as productive when the CDR3 lacked stop codons and remained in frame with V and J, and all other rearrangements were classified as non-productive. Following IMGT convention, CDR3 was defined as the stretch from the second conserved V-encoded cysteine to the conserved J-encoded phenylalanine. The earlier analysis of about 500 of the donors excluded sequences that lacked an unambiguous match to a single V gene segment. An earlier analysis of 550 to 650 of the donors classified V segments as functional when productive rearrangements were above 56.7% and as segregating when the standard deviation between donors was above 5%. A statistical classification framework was built to diagnose cytomegalovirus status from the catalog of TCR beta chain sequences. In a later analysis, TCR nucleotide sequences were compared against IMGT/GENE-DB human TR gene sequences so that V and J genes could be assigned. Using the TCRdist pipeline, a later analysis assigned CDR3 sequences along with most-parsimonious VDJ recombination scenarios. A later analysis defined each TCR beta chain by its CDR3 amino acid sequence plus V-gene family, and excluded reads lacking a unique V-gene family. As a way to deal with suspected cross-contamination and a sequencing artifact, a later analysis dropped approximately 590 nucleotide sequences that were highly shared and had low generation probability. A later analysis calculated a clonal expansion index for each public chain from normalized within-repertoire ranks of inferred template counts. Generation probabilities in a later analysis came from a VDJ recombination model fitted to out-of-frame rearrangements, and those results were checked against IGoR. In a later analysis, hypergeometric tests were used to score TCR-TCR, TCR-HLA and TCR-CMV co-occurrence, with a repertoire-size bias correction applied to TCR pairs. A later analysis estimated false discovery rates by permuting HLA or CMV assignments 20 times. In a later analysis, co-occurring TCRs were grouped with DBSCAN, and TCRdist sequence similarity was added when clustering was performed within HLA-allele-positive subsets. Co-occurrence clustering excluded repertoires with fewer than 30,000 or more than 120,000 public chains, plus five with anomalous nucleotide sharing. The table comes from immuneACCESS by way of TCRdb, which keeps in-frame sequences with V and J called. Part of the clones is missing from these tables; in studies checked, under half for an unresolved V gene and the rest for unknown reasons. D and trimming come from the DNA, and the V and J calls and clone size come from that table. In all, the sample holds roughly 200,000 clones, and 82% of those were seen once. The ten top clones hold about 0.6% of the sample.

In total, roughly 670 healthy bone marrow donors made up the cohort. Cohort members were all nominally healthy when sampled, although unrecorded immune exposures were likely present. The donor tested CMV seronegative, placing the donor among the 350 to 400 seronegative members of the cohort. A peripheral blood sample was provided by each donor, and peripheral blood mononuclear cells were used for TCR beta sequencing. The Qiagen DNeasy Blood Extraction Kit was used to extract genomic DNA from the blood cell samples. The CDR3 holds 13 amino acids from the cysteine to the phenylalanine. This entry keeps only the CDR3 DNA: 39 bases, framed from base 1. The germline V gene encodes CDR1 SGDLS and CDR2 YYNGEE. V is shortened by 4 bases, J by 8 bases, and the region joining them spans 12 bases.

The sample comprised PBMCs. The rearrangement combines TRBV9 with TRBJ1-4, with the D gene too uncertain to name. The sequence was obtained from a woman aged 40 to 49 in good health and CMV-seronegative. The CDR3 protein sequence reads: CASSPSTGEKLFF. The DNA sequence is as follows: TGTGCCAGCAGCCCATCGACGGGGGAAAAACTGTTTTTT.